One sample yielded the 13 T cell receptor beta chains listed below, sequenced in a study of blood T cell repertoires in COVID-19. TCRdb's table, derived via immunoSEQ multiplex PCR, lists solely in-frame clones and lacks some. The sample includes some 46,000 clones, 87% of them seen just once. Sequenced sample: peripheral blood. Receptors originate from a man in his sixties with active COVID-19.

This sequence joins TRBV5-1 and TRBJ2-5, with 8 bases aligning to TRBD1. The CDR3 sequence is 13 residues long. In germline, CDR1 is SGHRS, CDR2 YFSETQ. Trimming took 4 bases from V and 4 from J; bases not matched to a gene: 3. The CDR3 nucleotides are TGCGCCAGCAGCCAGGGGGCCCGAGAGACCCAGTACTTC. Protein product: CASSQGARETQYF. Full variable domain (missing parts from reference TRBV5-1 and TRBJ2-5): KAGVTQTPRYLIKTRGQQVTLSCSPISGHRSVSWYQQTPGQGLQFLFEYFSETQRNKGNFPGRFSGRQFSNSRSEMNVSTLELGDSALYLCASSQGARETQYFGPGTRLLVL.

In its sample, this clone was seen once. The CDR3 DNA is TGTGCCAGCACCATGGCAGGGGGTCGAGAGACCCAGTACTTC. Translating it yields CASTMAGGRETQYF. The genes are TRBV6-5 and TRBJ2-5; TRBD1 aligns across 7 bases. The CDR3 extends over 14 amino acids. Germline lookup yields CDR1 MNHEY and CDR2 SVGAGI. V trimming: 7 bases; J trimming: 4 bases; junction bases outside the gene matches: 9.

This rearrangement joins TRBV5-1 to TRBJ2-2; 13 bases are shared with TRBD2. J gave up 6 bases and V 4 bases, and 3 bases lay outside the gene matches. Germline CDR1 and CDR2: SGHRS and YFSETQ. The length of the CDR3 is 15 residues. This CDR3 is CASSQGLAGSGELFF. The CDR3 DNA reads as TGCGCCAGCAGCCAGGGACTAGCGGGGTCCGGGGAGCTGTTTTTT.

Only a few counts were recorded for this clone. This sequence joins TRBV6-4 and TRBJ2-7; TRBD2 might be the D (5 bases). Trimming took 4 bases from V and 0 from J, leaving 13 bases between them. Germline CDR1 and CDR2: MRHNA and SNTAGT. This CDR3 comprises 15 residues. The CDR3 coding sequence is TGTGCCAGCAGTGTGGACTCGCCAACCTCCTACGAGCAGTACTTC. This sequence encodes CASSVDSPTSYEQYF.

The chain employs TRBV6-5 and TRBJ1-4; TRBD1 matches 11 bases. The germline gives CDR1 MNHEY, CDR2 SVGAGI. With V trimmed by 0 bases and J by 6 bases, 0 bases remained unmatched. The CDR3 extends over 15 amino acids. The DNA of the CDR3 is TGTGCCAGCAGTTACTCGGGACAGGGGGATGAAAAACTGTTTTTT. The encoded protein is CASSYSGQGDEKLFF.

The genes are TRBV5-4 and TRBJ2-2, with D maybe TRBD2 (6 bases). The CDR3 runs to 16 residues. Germline CDR1 SGHNT, CDR2 YYREEE (reference sequence). The germline V and J ends were trimmed by 0 bases and 0 bases, with 9 bases remaining between them. Here the CDR3 reads CASSLDSGANTGELFF. CDR3 sequence (DNA): TGTGCCAGCAGCTTGGATAGCGGTGCGAACACCGGGGAGCTGTTTTTT.

The J gene is TRBJ2-7, the V gene TRBV5-4; the match to TRBD2 covers 10 bases. After removal of 5 bases from V and 5 bases from J, the junction contained 10 bases not matched to a gene. Germline V lookup: CDR1 SGHNT, CDR2 YYREEE (reference sequence). This CDR3 has 15 residues. CDR3 coding DNA: TGTGCCAGCAGTTCGAAATCCGGGACTAGCGACGAGCAGTACTTC. Its protein product is CASSSKSGTSDEQYF.

The CDR3 region is CASSLGATNEKLFF. The CDR3 nucleotides are TGCGCCAGCAGTTTAGGGGCAACTAATGAAAAACTGTTTTTT. The chain combines TRBV4-1 with TRBJ1-4; possible D gene TRBD1, 5 bases. The V end lost 6 bases, the J end lost 0 bases, and 8 bases lay between the germline ends. The CDR3 sequence is 14 residues long. Germline CDR1 and CDR2: MGHRA and YSYEKL.

The chain is built from TRBV6-2 or TRBV6-3 and TRBJ1-2; no definite D call. CDR1 is MNHEY, CDR2 SVGEGT, per germline. The CDR3 length is 13 residues. V lost 7 bases to trimming and J lost 2 bases, with 11 bases between them. The CDR3 spells CASTPPGNYGYTF. Here the CDR3 DNA reads TGTGCCAGCACCCCACCGGGAAACTATGGCTACACCTTC.

The rearrangement joins TRBV11-1 to TRBJ2-1; weak D call: TRBD2 (6 bases). Trimming cost V 6 bases and J 0 bases, with 9 bases left between them. Germline V gene sequence: CDR1 SGHAT, CDR2 FQDESV (reference sequence). This CDR3 is built from 14 residues. The CDR3 sequence: CASRGLSSYNEQFF. The CDR3 DNA is TGTGCCAGCAGGGGACTGAGCTCCTACAATGAGCAGTTCTTC.

V usage is TRBV5-1 and J usage is TRBJ1-1, with TRBD1 matching 7 bases. Germline V gives CDR1 SGHRS, CDR2 YFSETQ. The length of the CDR3 is 14 residues. V dropped 7 bases and J dropped 0; count of bases not matched to a gene: 6. CDR3 residues: CASQTGTVNTEAFF. The CDR3 DNA is TGCGCCAGCCAGACCGGGACAGTGAACACTGAAGCTTTCTTT.

The rearrangement links TRBV11-2 to TRBJ1-6; perhaps TRBD1 as D (5 bases). Trimming shortened V by 3 bases and J by 5 bases, and 14 bases separated the two germline ends. This CDR3 has 16 amino acids. The germline V gene encodes CDR1 SGHAT and CDR2 FQNNGV. This CDR3 is CASSFGKGRDNSPLHF. DNA of the CDR3: TGTGCCAGCAGCTTTGGGAAGGGCAGGGATAATTCACCCCTCCACTTT.

This CDR3 is CASTPGSGTYEQYF. In DNA, the CDR3 is TGTGCCAGCACCCCCGGGTCAGGGACTTACGAGCAGTACTTC. V and J are TRBV28 and TRBJ2-7, with D perhaps matching TRBD2 (6 bases). This CDR3 comprises 14 residues. Looked up from germline, CDR1 is MDHEN and CDR2 is SYDVKM. V lost 7 bases and J lost 4, with 17 bases in between.